This T cell receptor beta chain was captured in a study of T cells in women clearing cervical HPV infection. Germline assignment: CDR1 LNHDA and CDR2 SQIVND (reference sequence). The V end was cut by 3 bases, the J end by 8 bases, with 11 bases between. This CDR3 has 13 amino acids. Points on this clone: The read gets to within 3 residues of the CDR3 end, and the germline J gene fills in the rest.

Only in-frame clones appear in the TCRdb table, and some are missing; sequencing was by immunoSEQ multiplex PCR. The sample data list some 14,000 clones. The sequencing sample was made of blood buffy coat. This receptor was taken from a woman aged 18 to 75 with a cervical HPV16 infection that either progressed to CIN3+ or cleared (not recorded which). The chain employs TRBV19 and TRBJ2-1; a possible D gene is TRBD2 (5 bases). CDR3 bases read: TGTGCCAGTAGTATCGCACACGGGGATGAG. It codes for CASSIAHGDE. The full CDR3 protein reads CASSIAHGDEQFF.